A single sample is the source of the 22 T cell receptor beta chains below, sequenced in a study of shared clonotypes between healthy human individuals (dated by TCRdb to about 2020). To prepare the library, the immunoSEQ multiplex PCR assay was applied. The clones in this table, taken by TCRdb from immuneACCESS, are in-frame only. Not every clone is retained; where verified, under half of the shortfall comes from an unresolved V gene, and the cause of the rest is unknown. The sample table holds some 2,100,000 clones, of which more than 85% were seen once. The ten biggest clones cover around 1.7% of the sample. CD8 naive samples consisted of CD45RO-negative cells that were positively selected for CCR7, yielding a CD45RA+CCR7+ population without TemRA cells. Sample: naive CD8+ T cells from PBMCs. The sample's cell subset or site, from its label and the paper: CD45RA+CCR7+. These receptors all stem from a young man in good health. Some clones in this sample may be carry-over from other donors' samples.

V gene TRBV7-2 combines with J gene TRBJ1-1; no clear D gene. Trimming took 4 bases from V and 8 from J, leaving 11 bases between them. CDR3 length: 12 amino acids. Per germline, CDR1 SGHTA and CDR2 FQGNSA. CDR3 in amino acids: CASSSLEAEAFF. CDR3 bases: TGTGCCAGCAGCTCCCTAGAAGCCGAAGCTTTCTTT.

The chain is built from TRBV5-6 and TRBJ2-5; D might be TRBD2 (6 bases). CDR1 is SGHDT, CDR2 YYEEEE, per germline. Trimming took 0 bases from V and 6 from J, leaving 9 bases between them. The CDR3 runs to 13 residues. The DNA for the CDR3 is TGTGCCAGCAGCTTGGTCGGGAGCAAGACCCAGTACTTC. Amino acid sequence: CASSLVGSKTQYF.

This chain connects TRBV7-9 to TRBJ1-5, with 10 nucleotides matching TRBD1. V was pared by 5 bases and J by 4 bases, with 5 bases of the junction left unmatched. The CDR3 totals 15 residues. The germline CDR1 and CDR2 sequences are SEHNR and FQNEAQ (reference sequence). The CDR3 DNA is TGTGCCAGCAGCCACGGACAGGGGGGGAATCAGCCCCAGCATTTT. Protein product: CASSHGQGGNQPQHF.

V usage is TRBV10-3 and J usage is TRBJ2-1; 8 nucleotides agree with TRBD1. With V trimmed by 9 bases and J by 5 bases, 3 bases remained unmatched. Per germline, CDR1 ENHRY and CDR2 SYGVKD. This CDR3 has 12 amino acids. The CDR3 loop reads CAIMDRDNEQFF. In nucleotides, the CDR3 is TGTGCCATTATGGACAGGGACAATGAGCAGTTCTTC.

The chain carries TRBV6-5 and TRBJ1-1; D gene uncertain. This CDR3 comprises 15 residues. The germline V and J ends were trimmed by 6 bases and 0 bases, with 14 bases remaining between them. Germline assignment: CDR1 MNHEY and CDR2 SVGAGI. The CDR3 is CASSYWQEMNTEAFF. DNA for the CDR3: TGTGCCAGCAGCTATTGGCAGGAGATGAACACTGAAGCTTTCTTT.

DNA of the CDR3: TGTGCCAGCAGCTTTCGCGGGGTACCCTACGAGCAGTACTTC. Its protein product is CASSFRGVPYEQYF. The J gene is TRBJ2-7, the V gene TRBV13, with D perhaps matching TRBD2 (6 bases). CDR1 is PRHDT and CDR2 is FYEKMQ in the germline V gene (reference sequence). CDR3 size: 14 residues. The V gene lost 3 bases and the J gene lost 2 bases, with 11 bases spanning the gap.

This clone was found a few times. In DNA form, the CDR3 reads TGTGCCAGCAGTTTAATATGGACCGGGGAGCTGTTTTTT. This sequence encodes CASSLIWTGELFF. The chain joins TRBV27 to TRBJ2-2; D uncertain. Germline V gene lookup returns CDR1 MNHEY and CDR2 SMNVEV (reference sequence). This CDR3 comprises 13 residues. V was pared by 2 bases and J by 5 bases, with 6 bases between.

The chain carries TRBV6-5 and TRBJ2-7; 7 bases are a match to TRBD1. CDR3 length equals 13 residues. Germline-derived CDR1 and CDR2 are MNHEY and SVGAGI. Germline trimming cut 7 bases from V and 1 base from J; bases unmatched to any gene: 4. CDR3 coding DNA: TGTGCCAGCACCGGGACAGCTTCCTACGAGCAGTACTTC. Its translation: CASTGTASYEQYF.

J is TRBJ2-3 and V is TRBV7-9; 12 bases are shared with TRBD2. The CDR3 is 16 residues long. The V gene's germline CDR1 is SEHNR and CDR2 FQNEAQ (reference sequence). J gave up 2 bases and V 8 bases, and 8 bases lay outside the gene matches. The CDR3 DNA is TGTGCCAGCCTCGGGACTAGCGGGCGCTCCACAGATACGCAGTATTTT. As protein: CASLGTSGRSTDTQYF. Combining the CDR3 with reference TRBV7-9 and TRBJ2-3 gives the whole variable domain DTGVSQNPRHKITKRGQNVTFRCDPISEHNRLYWYRQTLGQGPEFLTYFQNEAQLEKSRLLSDRFSAERPKGSFSTLEIQRTEQGDSAMYLCASLGTSGRSTDTQYFGPGTRLTVL.

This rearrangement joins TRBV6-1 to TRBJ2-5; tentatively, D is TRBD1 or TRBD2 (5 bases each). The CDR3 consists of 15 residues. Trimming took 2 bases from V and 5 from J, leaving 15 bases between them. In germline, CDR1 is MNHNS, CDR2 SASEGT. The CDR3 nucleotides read TGTGCCAGCAGTGAATCTTCGTGGGGGTGGGAGACCCAGTACTTC. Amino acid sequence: CASSESSWGWETQYF.

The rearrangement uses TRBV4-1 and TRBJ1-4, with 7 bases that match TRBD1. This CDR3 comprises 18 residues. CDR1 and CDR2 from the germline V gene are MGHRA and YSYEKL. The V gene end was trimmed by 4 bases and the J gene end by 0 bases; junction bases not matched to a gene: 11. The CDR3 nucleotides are TGCGCCAGCAGCCGAGCCCCGGGACAGATCACAACTAATGAAAAACTGTTTTTT. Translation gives CASSRAPGQITTNEKLFF.

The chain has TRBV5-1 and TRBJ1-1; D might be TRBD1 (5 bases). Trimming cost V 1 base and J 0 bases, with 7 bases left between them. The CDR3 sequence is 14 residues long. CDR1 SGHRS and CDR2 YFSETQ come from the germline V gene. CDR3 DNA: TGCGCCAGCAGCTTGAAGGGGCTGAACACTGAAGCTTTCTTT. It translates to CASSLKGLNTEAFF.

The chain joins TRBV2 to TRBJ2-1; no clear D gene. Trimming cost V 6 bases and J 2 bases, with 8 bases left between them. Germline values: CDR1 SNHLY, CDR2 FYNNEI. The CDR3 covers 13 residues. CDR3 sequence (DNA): TGTGCCAGCAGCGAAACGGCCTACAATGAGCAGTTCTTC. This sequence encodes CASSETAYNEQFF. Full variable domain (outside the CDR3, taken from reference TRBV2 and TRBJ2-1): EPEVTQTPSHQVTQMGQEVILRCVPISNHLYFYWYRQILGQKVEFLVSFYNNEISEKSEIFDDQFSVERPDGSNFTLKIRSTKLEDSAMYFCASSETAYNEQFFGPGTRLTVL.

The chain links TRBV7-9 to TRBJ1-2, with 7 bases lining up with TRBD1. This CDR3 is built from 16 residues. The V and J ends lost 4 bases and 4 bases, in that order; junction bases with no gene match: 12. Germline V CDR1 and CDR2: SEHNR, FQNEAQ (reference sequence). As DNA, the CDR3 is TGTGCCAGCAGCTCTCCTACAGGGGAAAGGGGCTATGGCTACACCTTC. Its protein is CASSSPTGERGYGYTF.

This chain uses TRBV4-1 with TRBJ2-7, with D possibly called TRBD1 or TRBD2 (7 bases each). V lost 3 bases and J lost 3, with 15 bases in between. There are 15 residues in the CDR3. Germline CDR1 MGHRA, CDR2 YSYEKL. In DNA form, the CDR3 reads TGCGCCAGCAGCCAGTTGACAGGGACTAACTACGAGCAGTACTTC. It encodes CASSQLTGTNYEQYF.

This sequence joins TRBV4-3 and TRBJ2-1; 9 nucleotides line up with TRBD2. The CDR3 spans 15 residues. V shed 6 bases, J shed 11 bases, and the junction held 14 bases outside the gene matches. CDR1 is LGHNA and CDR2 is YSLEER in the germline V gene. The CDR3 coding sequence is TGCGCCAGCAGGCTTAGAGCGGGAGGTACCAACCAGCAGTTCTTC. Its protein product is CASRLRAGGTNQQFF.

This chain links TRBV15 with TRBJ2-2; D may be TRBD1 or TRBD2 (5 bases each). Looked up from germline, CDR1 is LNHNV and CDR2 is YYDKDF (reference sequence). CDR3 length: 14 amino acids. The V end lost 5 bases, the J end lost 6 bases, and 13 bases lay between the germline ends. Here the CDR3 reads CATSWVEGPGELFF. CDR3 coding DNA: TGTGCCACCAGCTGGGTAGAGGGACCCGGGGAGCTGTTTTTT.

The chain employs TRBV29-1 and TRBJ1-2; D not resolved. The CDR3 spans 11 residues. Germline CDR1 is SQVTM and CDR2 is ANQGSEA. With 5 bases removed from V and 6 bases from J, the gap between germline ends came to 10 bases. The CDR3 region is CSVTERNGYTF. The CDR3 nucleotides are TGCAGCGTTACAGAGCGAAATGGCTACACCTTC.

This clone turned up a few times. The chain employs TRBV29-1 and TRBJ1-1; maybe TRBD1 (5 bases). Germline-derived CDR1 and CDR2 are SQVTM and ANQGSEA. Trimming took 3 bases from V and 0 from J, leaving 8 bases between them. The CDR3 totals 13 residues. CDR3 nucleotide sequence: TGCAGCGTTGATGTGACAGTGAACACTGAAGCTTTCTTT. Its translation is CSVDVTVNTEAFF.

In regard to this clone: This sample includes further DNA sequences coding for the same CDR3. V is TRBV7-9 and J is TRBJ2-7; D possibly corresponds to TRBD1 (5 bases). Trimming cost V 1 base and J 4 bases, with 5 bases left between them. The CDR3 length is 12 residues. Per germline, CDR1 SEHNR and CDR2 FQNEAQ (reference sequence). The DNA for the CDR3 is TGTGCCAGCAGCTTAGGACAGTACGAGCAGTACTTC. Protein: CASSLGQYEQYF.

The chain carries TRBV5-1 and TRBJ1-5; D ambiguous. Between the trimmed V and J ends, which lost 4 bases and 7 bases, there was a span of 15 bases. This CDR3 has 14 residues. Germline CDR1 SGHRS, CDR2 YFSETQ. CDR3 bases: TGCGCCAGCAGCCTACCTGGGCCTGGCCAGCCCCAGCATTTT. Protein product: CASSLPGPGQPQHF.

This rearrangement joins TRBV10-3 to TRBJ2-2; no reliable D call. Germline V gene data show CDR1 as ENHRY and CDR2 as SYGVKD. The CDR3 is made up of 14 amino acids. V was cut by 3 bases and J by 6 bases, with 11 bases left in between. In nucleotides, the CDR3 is TGTGCCATCAGTGAAGATCCGCGAGCCGGGGAGCTGTTTTTT. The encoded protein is CAISEDPRAGELFF.